One and the same sample provided the 18 T cell receptor beta chains below, sequenced in a study of T cell responses to AZD1222 COVID-19 vaccine. The table came from immunoSEQ multiplex PCR; TCRdb's copy has only in-frame clones and leaves some out. The table has hundreds of thousands of clones, 94% seen once. The material was peripheral blood, obtained 28 days after the second AZD1222 dose. These receptors originate from an adult who received the AZD1222 COVID-19 vaccine.

This chain links TRBV4-1 with TRBJ2-2; 9 bases map to TRBD1. CDR1 and CDR2 from the germline V gene are MGHRA and YSYEKL. This CDR3 comprises 19 residues. The V and J ends lost 3 bases and 3 bases, in that order; junction bases with no gene match: 14. This CDR3 reads CASSHAALQGAQDTGELFF. The CDR3 DNA sequence: TGCGCCAGCAGCCACGCCGCACTACAGGGGGCGCAGGACACCGGGGAGCTGTTTTTT.

J is TRBJ2-2 and V is TRBV7-2; perhaps TRBD1 as D (6 bases). The germline V and J ends were trimmed by 2 bases and 6 bases, with 16 bases remaining between them. Germline lookup yields CDR1 SGHTA and CDR2 FQGNSA. The CDR3 length is 16 residues. CDR3 loop: CASSLTTGLASGELFF. The DNA of the CDR3 is TGTGCCAGCAGCTTAACGACAGGCCTCGCCTCCGGGGAGCTGTTTTTT.

The V gene is TRBV28, the J gene TRBJ2-3; D is unresolved. Germline assignment: CDR1 MDHEN and CDR2 SYDVKM. The V end lost 3 bases, the J end lost 7 bases, and 8 bases lay between the germline ends. The CDR3 covers 12 residues. The CDR3 coding sequence is TGTGCCAGCAGTTTTCCCCGCCATACGCAGTATTTT. Residues: CASSFPRHTQYF.

This chain links TRBV5-1 with TRBJ1-5, with 7 bases aligning to TRBD1. The CDR3 covers 15 residues. V gave up 0 bases and J gave up 5 bases; unmatched junction bases: 5. CDR1 is SGHRS and CDR2 is YFSETQ in the germline V gene. CDR3 coding DNA: TGCGCCAGCAGCTTGGGGGACAGTGAGGATCAGCCCCAGCATTTT. This encodes CASSLGDSEDQPQHF.

This clone was seen a handful of times. The gene calls are TRBV27 and TRBJ2-1; no definite D call. The CDR3 is 14 residues long. Germline V gene data show CDR1 as MNHEY and CDR2 as SMNVEV (reference sequence). V dropped 5 bases and J dropped 7 bases, with 15 bases sitting between them. As DNA, the CDR3 is TGTGCCAGCAGTCCCCGGAATGGGATTAATGAGCAGTTCTTC. Its protein is CASSPRNGINEQFF.

The genes are TRBV6-6 and TRBJ1-5; D ambiguous. This CDR3 has 14 residues. Germline V lookup: CDR1 MNHNY, CDR2 SVGAGI (reference sequence). The V and J ends lost 6 bases and 9 bases respectively, with 18 bases between them. CDR3 DNA sequence: TGTGCCAGCAGAGGAATAGTTGTCCTGTTGCCCCAGCATTTT. This sequence encodes CASRGIVVLLPQHF.

The CDR3 spells CATQGLVNSPLHF. In nucleotides, the CDR3 is TGTGCCACCCAGGGGCTGGTGAATTCACCCCTCCACTTT. The chain uses TRBV11-2 and TRBJ1-6; a weak D match, TRBD1 (6 bases). Germline V gene data show CDR1 as SGHAT and CDR2 as FQNNGV. V shed 10 bases and J shed 7 bases, with 14 bases lying between them. CDR3 length: 13 residues.

The chain recombines TRBV28 with TRBJ2-7, with 10 positions matching TRBD2. The CDR3 covers 14 residues. V lost 5 bases and J lost 5; bases outside the gene matches: 6. Germline CDR1 is MDHEN and CDR2 is SYDVKM. The CDR3 DNA follows: TGTGCCAGCAGTCCGGGGACTAGCGTCCACGAGCAGTACTTC. It is translated as CASSPGTSVHEQYF.

The count of this clone is one. The rearrangement uses TRBV4-1 and TRBJ2-2; 7 bases match TRBD1. V lost 1 base to trimming and J lost 7 bases; unmatched junction nucleotides: 6. The CDR3 loop spans 15 amino acids. The germline gives CDR1 MGHRA, CDR2 YSYEKL. The CDR3 DNA reads TGCGCCAGCAGCCAAGTCGACAGGGCAAACGGGGAGCTGTTTTTT. It is translated as CASSQVDRANGELFF.

This sequence joins TRBV5-1 and TRBJ1-5; possible D gene TRBD1, 6 bases. The V gene's germline CDR1 is SGHRS and CDR2 YFSETQ. There are 14 residues in the CDR3. V gave up 1 base and J gave up 4 bases, with 9 bases separating them. The CDR3 DNA sequence: TGCGCCAGCAGCTTGCGGCAGGGGAATCAGCCCCAGCATTTT. Protein product: CASSLRQGNQPQHF.

The chain uses TRBV24-1 and TRBJ2-7; 12 bases fit TRBD1. Germline trimming cut 9 bases from V and 3 bases from J; bases unmatched to any gene: 14. The CDR3 sequence is 17 residues long. Germline V gene sequence: CDR1 KGHDR, CDR2 SFDVKD. CDR3 loop: CATCGDRGPYGHYEQYF. CDR3 in DNA: TGTGCCACCTGCGGGGACAGGGGGCCGTACGGACACTACGAGCAGTACTTC.

J is TRBJ2-1 and V is TRBV5-1; D is unresolved. Trimming removed 4 bases from V and 2 bases from J, with 10 bases in between. Germline V gives CDR1 SGHRS, CDR2 YFSETQ. The CDR3 is 14 residues long. CDR3 in amino acids: CASSTPKTYNEQFF. The CDR3 DNA is TGCGCCAGCAGCACCCCAAAAACCTACAATGAGCAGTTCTTC.

This clone was seen once. The genes are TRBV19 and TRBJ2-1, with 7 bases lining up with TRBD1. CDR1 LNHDA and CDR2 SQIVND come from the germline V gene (reference sequence). V was pared by 5 bases and J by 6 bases, with 4 bases of the junction left unmatched. This CDR3 region has 13 residues. The CDR3 DNA reads as TGTGCCAGTAGTCCGGGGACAGTCAATGAGCAGTTCTTC. Amino acid sequence: CASSPGTVNEQFF.

This clone appeared once. J is TRBJ2-7 and V is TRBV5-4; unclear D gene. CDR1 and CDR2 (germline): SGHNT, YYREEE (reference sequence). The CDR3 extends over 11 amino acids. The V gene lost 0 bases and the J gene lost 5 bases, with 3 bases spanning the gap. The CDR3 sequence is CASSLVNEQYF. The CDR3 coding sequence is TGTGCCAGCAGCTTGGTCAACGAGCAGTACTTC.

The chain is built from TRBV7-3 and TRBJ1-1; 9 bases are shared with TRBD1. V was pared by 3 bases and J by 4 bases, with 3 bases of the junction left unmatched. CDR1 and CDR2 (germline): SGHTA, FQGTGA. The CDR3 extends over 14 amino acids. CDR3 bases: TGTGCCAGCAGCTTTACAGGGGGCGGCACTGAAGCTTTCTTT. Amino acid sequence: CASSFTGGGTEAFF.

The CDR3 reads CASSLAGGRAESDTQYF. The CDR3 nucleotides are TGTGCCAGCAGCTTAGCGGGCGGGAGGGCCGAGTCAGATACGCAGTATTTT. This sequence joins TRBV7-8 and TRBJ2-3; 9 nucleotides match TRBD2. V gave up 0 bases and J gave up 4 bases; unmatched junction bases: 8. This CDR3 has 17 amino acids. Germline loops: CDR1 SGHVS, CDR2 FQNEAQ.

Regarding this clone: One junction end disagrees with the germline gene, perhaps due to a read error. V usage is TRBV20-1 and J usage is TRBJ2-5; D is unclear. The CDR3 loop spans 11 amino acids. Germline assignment: CDR1 DFQATT and CDR2 SNEGSKA (reference sequence). The CDR3 here is CSPRNGETQYF. CDR3 sequence (DNA): TGCAGTCCTAGGAATGGCGAGACCCAGTACTTC.

The chain combines TRBV11-2 with TRBJ2-7, with unresolved D. The V gene's germline CDR1 is SGHAT and CDR2 FQNNGV. The CDR3 sequence is 14 residues long. Between the trimmed V and J ends, which lost 0 bases and 2 bases, there was a span of 8 bases. CDR3 loop: CASSLEPSAYEQYF. Here the CDR3 DNA reads TGTGCCAGCAGCTTAGAGCCCTCCGCCTACGAGCAGTACTTC.